A selection of T cell receptor beta chains follows, all from one sample in a study of blood T cell repertoires in COVID-19. This table comes from immunoSEQ multiplex PCR, and its TCRdb copy is limited to in-frame clones, with some not included. This table has nearly 80,000 clones, about 83% appearing once. Input material: peripheral blood. The receptors were sampled from a man between 45 and 60 years old with acute or convalescent COVID-19. CDR3s include the opening cysteine and the closing phenylalanine or tryptophan. A D gene is named only where the DNA matches it firmly. Clone size is stated in some rows and not others, as once, few, many or a class when expanded.

>TRBJ2-1|NA|TRBD1|TRBV5-1
TGCGCCAGCAGCTACCGGGACAGAGGGGATGGGCAGTTCTTC
CASSYRDRGDGQFF
>TRBJ1-2|NA|NA|TRBV10-3
TGTGCCATCAGTGAGTCGAACCGGGGCCCCGCGGGAGGCTACACCTTC
CAISESNRGPAGGYTF
>TRBJ2-2|NA|TRBD1|TRBV7-2
TGTGCCAGCAGCTTAGCGTGGGGACAGGGAAACACCGGGGAGCTGTTTTTT
CASSLAWGQGNTGELFF
>TRBJ2-5|NA|TRBD2|TRBV10-3
TGTGCCATCAGTGGCGGTCTAGCGGGAGGGCGGGGAGAGACCCAGTACTTC
CAISGGLAGGRGETQYF
>TRBJ2-1|NA|TRBD2|TRBV2
TGTGCCAGCAGTTTAGCGGGGGCTCGTCGGTTCTTC
CASSLAGARRFF
>TRBJ2-1|NA|TRBD2|TRBV9
TGTGCCAGCAGCGGCCCGCGGACTAGCGGGGGTTTTGGTGAGCAGTTCTTC
CASSGPRTSGGFGEQFF
>TRBJ2-1|NA|TRBD2|TRBV7-7
TGTGCCAGCAGCTTAACTAGCGTGGGTGAGCAGTTCTTC
CASSLTSVGEQFF
>TRBJ1-4|NA|TRBD1|TRBV27
TGTGCCAGCAGTTTACAGGGGGCTGCCCTTAATGAAAAACTGTTTTTT
CASSLQGAALNEKLFF
>TRBJ2-7|NA|TRBD2|TRBV5-5
TGTGCCAGCAGCCCTGACAGCGGGAGGGCCTACGAGCAGTACTTC
CASSPDSGRAYEQYF
>TRBJ2-2|once|TRBD2|TRBV6-5
TGTGCCAGCAGTTCCGGGGGGGCCGGGGAGCTGTTTTTT
CASSSGGAGELFF
>TRBJ2-7|NA|NA|TRBV4-3
TGCGCCAGCAGCCAAGTTGAGGCAGGGCGGCAGGAGCAGTACTTC
CASSQVEAGRQEQYF
>TRBJ2-5|NA|NA|TRBV28
TGTGCCAGCAGTTTCCCATACAGGGCCCAGTACTTC
CASSFPYRAQYF
>TRBJ1-2|NA|NA|TRBV30
TGTGCCTGGAGTGTAGACAGGCTCTATGGCTACACCTTC
CAWSVDRLYGYTF
>TRBJ2-5|NA|NA|TRBV12-3/TRBV12-4
TGTGCCAGCATTGGCCCAGGACAAGAGACCCAGTACTTC
CASIGPGQETQYF
>TRBJ2-4|NA|TRBD1|TRBV28
TGTGCCAGCAGTTTTCTCAAGGGGGCAGGAAACATTCAGTACTTC
CASSFLKGAGNIQYF
>TRBJ1-1|NA|TRBD1|TRBV7-9
TGTGCCAGCAGCCCCGGGACAGGGCTTCTGAACACTGAAGCTTTCTTT
CASSPGTGLLNTEAFF
>TRBJ2-7|NA|NA|TRBV7-8
TGTGCCAGCAGCACCCGGACAGCTCTCTACGAGCAGTACTTC
CASSTRTALYEQYF
>TRBJ2-1|NA|TRBD2|TRBV6-5
TGTGCCAGCAGCGCCGGGACTAGCTACAATGAGCAGTTCTTC
CASSAGTSYNEQFF
>TRBJ2-5|NA|NA|TRBV6-4
TGTGCCAGCAGTGACTCGAAAATATCTCAGCAGGGTCAACCAATCCAAGAGACCCAGTACTTC
CASSDSKISQQGQPIQETQYF
>TRBJ2-1|once|NA|TRBV5-1
TGCGCCAGCAGACAGGGCAATGAGCAGTTCTTC
CASRQGNEQFF
>TRBJ2-7|NA|NA|TRBV27
TGTGCCAGCAGTTTTGCCGGGGTCCGCTACGAGCAGTACTTC
CASSFAGVRYEQYF
>TRBJ2-7|NA|NA|TRBV5-4
TGTGCCAGCAGCTCCTGGGCCAAAGACAACGAGCAGTACTTC
CASSSWAKDNEQYF
>TRBJ1-5|NA|TRBD1|TRBV10-3
TGTGCCATCAGTGAGTCTACCGTTGGACAGGTTGGGTCCGATCAGCCCCAGCATTTT
CAISESTVGQVGSDQPQHF
>TRBJ2-5|NA|NA|TRBV3-1/TRBV3-2
TGTGCCAGCAGCCAGACAGTCCAAGAGACCCAGTACTTC
CASSQTVQETQYF
>TRBJ2-5|NA|NA|TRBV3-1/TRBV3-2
TGTGCCAGCAGCCAAGGGGTGTTGGGCCCAGAGACCCAGTACTTC
CASSQGVLGPETQYF
>TRBJ1-2|once|TRBD1|TRBV6-5
TGTGCCAGCAGGGACCAGGGGGATCATGGCTACACCTTC
CASRDQGDHGYTF
>TRBJ1-2|NA|NA|TRBV19
TGTGCCAGTAGTCTTCCGCAGGGTGGCTATGGCTACACCTTC
CASSLPQGGYGYTF
>TRBJ2-3|NA|NA|TRBV7-2
TGTGCCAGCAGCCGCAGGGTACTTGCAGATACGCAGTATTTT
CASSRRVLADTQYF
>TRBJ1-2|NA|NA|TRBV5-4
TGTGCCAGCAGCTGGGGGGGGTCCGACAATAACTATGGCTACACCTTC
CASSWGGSDNNYGYTF
>TRBJ2-5|NA|TRBD2|TRBV5-1
TGCGCCAGCAGCCACCCCCAGGGAGGGCAAGAGACCCAGTACTTC
CASSHPQGGQETQYF
>TRBJ2-7|NA|NA|TRBV7-2
TGTGCCAGCAGCTTAAGAGGGCGGGCTGGCGAGCAGTACTTC
CASSLRGRAGEQYF
>TRBJ2-3|NA|TRBD1|TRBV11-3
TGTGCCAGCAGCTCTCGGACAGGGGGAACAGATACGCAGTATTTT
CASSSRTGGTDTQYF
>TRBJ2-2|NA|TRBD2|TRBV25-1
TGTGCCAGCAGTGACTGGACTAGCGGGAGACCCGGGGAGCTGTTTTTT
CASSDWTSGRPGELFF
>TRBJ2-7|NA|NA|TRBV18
TGTGCCAGCTCACCACCGGGAGTACCTTACGAGCAGTACTTC
CASSPPGVPYEQYF
>TRBJ1-4|NA|TRBD1|TRBV6-5
TGTGCCAGCAGTCGAACCGACAGGGTGGTTGAAAAACTGTTTTTT
CASSRTDRVVEKLFF
>TRBJ1-4|NA|TRBD1|TRBV7-6
TGTGCCAGCAGCTTAGGGGGGACAGGGGAGAATGAAAAACTGTTTTTT
CASSLGGTGENEKLFF
>TRBJ2-3|NA|TRBD2|TRBV7-2
TGTGCCAGCAGCTTAGGTGGTAGCGGGGGAGATACGCAGTATTTT
CASSLGGSGGDTQYF
>TRBJ2-2|NA|NA|TRBV7-9
TGTGCCAGCAGCCTTGGCGTGGAGGGCGGGGAGCTGTTTTTT
CASSLGVEGGELFF
>TRBJ2-2|NA|NA|TRBV6-6
TGTGCCAGCAGTTATGGACTCTCCGCGAGGGGGGAGCTGTTTTTT
CASSYGLSARGELFF
>TRBJ1-5|NA|NA|TRBV30
TGTGCCTGGAGTTCAGGGGTTTCGGGCAATCAGCCCCAGCATTTT
CAWSSGVSGNQPQHF
>TRBJ1-1|NA|TRBD1|TRBV5-1
TGCGCCAGCAGCTTTAATCCGGGACAGGACACTGAAGCTTTCTTT
CASSFNPGQDTEAFF
>TRBJ1-1|NA|NA|TRBV10-3
TGTGCCATCAATCCGGGCGAGGGGAACACTGAAGCTTTCTTT
CAINPGEGNTEAFF
>TRBJ2-2|few|NA|TRBV4-1
TGCGCCAGCAGCCAAGCGGTTTTAACCGGGGAGCTGTTTTTT
CASSQAVLTGELFF
>TRBJ2-7|NA|NA|TRBV6-2/TRBV6-3
TGTGCCAGCAGTTACTCTTCGCGCCCGGGGGACGAGCAGTACTTC
CASSYSSRPGDEQYF
>TRBJ2-3|NA|NA|TRBV4-2
TGTGCCAGCAGACGTGTATCGGGGGATACAGATACGCAGTATTTT
CASRRVSGDTDTQYF
>TRBJ1-6|NA|NA|TRBV7-9
TGTGCCAGCAGCTTCGACTGGCGAGATTCACCCCTCCACTTT
CASSFDWRDSPLHF
>TRBJ2-2|NA|NA|TRBV19
TGTGCCAGTAGTATACTAGGGGGGGGCCGAGACGGGGAGCTGTTTTTT
CASSILGGGRDGELFF
>TRBJ2-6|few|NA|TRBV27
TGTGCCAGCAGACCTACCCTAGAGGCTGGGGCCAACGTCCTGACTTTC
CASRPTLEAGANVLTF
>TRBJ2-7|NA|NA|TRBV2
TGTGCCAGCAGCCCGAGACAGGCTTACGAGCAGTACTTC
CASSPRQAYEQYF